A selection of T cell receptor beta chains follows, all from one sample in a study of immune cell composition in non-small cell lung cancer. Profiled with immunoSEQ multiplex PCR; TCRdb holds only in-frame clones, not every one. The table has roughly 15,000 clones, 55% to 75% seen once. Sequenced input: lung tumor tissue. The source is a human donor with non-small cell lung cancer. Both conserved end residues are part of each CDR3.

J | V | CDR3
TRBJ2-5 | TRBV19 | CASSMTSGGGETQYF
TRBJ2-3 | TRBV7-9 | CASSGTGGIGTQYF
TRBJ1-1 | TRBV5-4 | CASSTPPGGHVAEAFF
TRBJ1-5 | TRBV6-5 | CASSSGTGIQPQHF
TRBJ2-5 | TRBV5-1 | CASTGGRGGQETQYF
TRBJ1-2 | TRBV7-2 | CASSLFLRLHGYTF
TRBJ1-2 | TRBV2 | CASSLRDRGGYTF
TRBJ2-3 | TRBV5-4 | CASSLAPGQGRTDTQYF
TRBJ1-5 | TRBV10-3 | CAISGNRGVDQPQHF
TRBJ1-5 | TRBV5-1 | CASSPGSTGAGNQPQHF
TRBJ2-2 | TRBV5-8 | CASSLVDRGQGTGELFF
TRBJ2-7 | TRBV6-5 | CASSGVGGEQYF
TRBJ2-7 | TRBV5-1 | CASSPGPKTGSHEQYF
TRBJ2-2 | TRBV11-1 | CASSPLAKDTGELFF
TRBJ2-3 | TRBV6-4 | CASSDSSGADTQYF
TRBJ2-1 | TRBV7-2 | CASSLRQVGASEQFF
TRBJ2-2 | TRBV5-1 | CASSLGRQDTGELFF
TRBJ1-4 | TRBV5-4 | CASSFGVARPNEKLFF
TRBJ1-6 | TRBV4-3 | CASSTRENSPLHF
TRBJ1-4 | TRBV19 | CATDSEEKLFF
TRBJ1-2 | TRBV19 | CASRTRTVRGFPYGYTF
TRBJ1-4 | TRBV19 | CASSQTGDFEKLFF
TRBJ1-1 | TRBV19 | CASRYREGRLNTEAFF
TRBJ2-2 | TRBV7-6 | CASSLRLGRGSSNTGELFF
TRBJ1-2 | TRBV27 | CASSPQTTGGGGYTF
TRBJ1-1 | TRBV29-1 | CSAERTGGITEAFF
TRBJ2-4 | TRBV7-9 | CASSLGGGANIQYF
TRBJ1-6 | TRBV19 | CASLDRRYNSPLHF
TRBJ2-1 | TRBV9 | CASSVASTSYNEQFF
TRBJ1-2 | TRBV7-3 | CASSLTQGARGYTF
TRBJ1-5 | TRBV5-6 | CASSLSESETYSNQPQHF
TRBJ1-4 | TRBV5-3 | CARSIRDCNEKLFF
TRBJ1-1 | TRBV5-4 | CASSVGRAWATEAFF
TRBJ2-1 | TRBV5-1 | CASSPAGGGYNEQFF
TRBJ2-5 | TRBV2 | CASNEERGGQETQYF
TRBJ1-3 | TRBV5-1 | CASSLEVRGGNTIYF
TRBJ1-2 | TRBV19 | CASETGGGGYGYTF
TRBJ1-2 | TRBV15 | CATSRAGDIDYGYTF
TRBJ2-5 | TRBV2 | CASKGTEAFKETQYF
TRBJ1-3 | TRBV7-3 | CASSLTTIGGTSGNTIYF
TRBJ2-5 | TRBV7-9 | CASLTGGRSSETQYF
TRBJ1-2 | TRBV30 | CAWSSGLYGYTF
TRBJ1-6 | TRBV19 | CASSPAGTFDSPLHF
TRBJ1-2 | TRBV6-5 | CASSRPSQGNYGYTF
TRBJ1-5 | TRBV19 | CASKPGRSNQPQHF
TRBJ1-2 | TRBV6-5 | CASSLQAYYGYTF
TRBJ1-1 | TRBV11-2 | CASSLVGGEAFF
TRBJ1-6 | TRBV7-2 | CASSLALPGDGSPLHF
TRBJ1-5 | TRBV4-2 | CASSQLVGTDRVGGNQPQHF
TRBJ1-5 | TRBV7-8 | CASSLVGTGPIPQHF
TRBJ2-3 | TRBV7-2 | CASSRTVAADTQYF
TRBJ2-1 | TRBV2 | CASRALSGAPSGNEQFF
TRBJ1-1 | TRBV25-1 | CASSLTWAYTEAFF
TRBJ1-1 | TRBV7-2 | CASSFYPGGEAEAFF